A single sample is the source of the 20 T cell receptor beta chains below, sequenced in a study of T-cell memory formation after mild COVID-19. Via MiXCR, TCRdb re-called the 5' RACE reads, giving one row per CDR3 protein. Found here are approximately 250,000 distinct CDR3 sequences, approximately 15% of them singletons; the top ten hold 2.1%. Sample: PBMCs or a T cell subset sorted from them (not recorded which). The receptors were gathered from an adult woman who had mild COVID-19 (a few samples of this study predate the infection). Cell type and time point are not known.

The sample holds a few counts of this clonotype. The CDR3 loop reads CASSLGGRNTEAFF. Here the CDR3 DNA reads TGTGCCAGTAGTCTAGGGGGCAGGAACACTGAAGCTTTCTTT. The chain is built from TRBV19 and TRBJ1-1; 7 bases match TRBD1. This CDR3 spans 14 amino acids. CDR1 and CDR2 (germline): LNHDA, SQIVND (reference sequence). Losses at the gene ends were 5 bases for V and 1 base for J; bases not matched to a gene: 4.

The V gene is TRBV28, the J gene TRBJ1-6; a possible D gene is TRBD1 (5 bases). Germline loops: CDR1 MDHEN, CDR2 SYDVKM. This CDR3 has 17 residues. V lost 2 bases to trimming and J lost 0 bases, with 11 bases between them. The CDR3: CASSLTQGSSYNSPLHF. The CDR3 nucleotides read TGTGCCAGCAGTTTAACCCAGGGCAGCTCCTATAATTCACCCCTCCACTTT.

The table lists this clonotype with a few counts. V usage is TRBV6-6 and J usage is TRBJ2-7; possibly TRBD2 for D (5 bases). CDR1 and CDR2 from the germline V gene are MNHNY and SVGAGI (reference sequence). This CDR3 contains 15 residues. V lost 5 bases, J lost 2 bases, and 16 bases lay in between. The CDR3 nucleotides read TGTGCCAGCAGTGACGACCGACTATACGCCTACGAGCAGTACTTC. It is translated as CASSDDRLYAYEQYF.

This sequence joins TRBV20-1 and TRBJ1-6; weak D call: TRBD1 (5 bases). V was shortened by 3 bases and J by 8 bases, with 8 bases between the two germline ends. This CDR3 has 12 residues. Looked up from germline, CDR1 is DFQATT and CDR2 is SNEGSKA (reference sequence). CDR3 sequence reads: CSARTGDSPLHF. In DNA form, the CDR3 reads TGCAGTGCTAGGACGGGGGATTCACCCCTCCACTTT.

The rearrangement joins TRBV4-2 to TRBJ2-2, with 11 bases aligning to TRBD2. Looked up from germline, CDR1 is LGHNA and CDR2 is YNFKEQ. The V segment lost 6 bases and the J segment 1 base; nucleotides outside the gene matches: 4. There are 16 residues in the CDR3. The CDR3 region has the DNA TGTGCCAGCAGGACCGGGACTAGCGGGAACACCGGGGAGCTGTTTTTT. Its translation is CASRTGTSGNTGELFF.

Of note for this clonotype: An end of the junction does not agree with germline; a read error may underlie this. The rearrangement uses TRBV24-1 and TRBJ2-1, with D perhaps TRBD2 (6 bases). The CDR3 loop spans 14 amino acids. Germline-derived CDR1 and CDR2 are KGHDR and SFDVKD. Here the CDR3 reads CATSVLGGPNEQFF. The CDR3 DNA sequence: TGTGCCACCAGTGTTTTGGGAGGACCCAATGAGCAGTTCTTC.

This clonotype has only a few counts. One junction end does not reproduce the germline sequence, and a read error may be involved. The rearrangement uses TRBV7-7 and TRBJ2-5, with 13 positions matching TRBD2. Germline values: CDR1 SSHAT, CDR2 FNYEAQ (reference sequence). The CDR3 spans 16 residues. CDR3 sequence reads: CASSSGTSGTTMTQYF. The CDR3 DNA reads TGTGCTAGCAGCTCGGGGACTAGCGGGACTACAATGACCCAGTACTTC.

This clonotype was recorded a few times. The J gene is TRBJ1-5, the V gene TRBV7-8; TRBD1 matches 12 bases. Germline values: CDR1 SGHVS, CDR2 FQNEAQ. Trimming took 1 base from V and 4 from J; bases not matched to a gene: 5. This CDR3 contains 17 residues. For the CDR3, the DNA is TGTGCCAGCAGCTTAGAGGGGGACAGGGGGCTAAATCAGCCCCAGCATTTT. Protein product: CASSLEGDRGLNQPQHF.

This clonotype showed up just a few times. The chain combines TRBV6-5 with TRBJ1-6; 7 nucleotides align to TRBD1. J lost 8 bases, V lost 6 bases, and 7 bases had no gene match. The length of the CDR3 is 14 residues. Germline V CDR1 and CDR2: MNHEY, SVGAGI. CDR3 coding DNA: TGTGCCAGCAGGGGGGGACAGTCGTATTCACCCCTCCACTTT. As protein: CASRGGQSYSPLHF.

This chain connects TRBV6-2 or TRBV6-3 to TRBJ2-6, with 9 bases identical to TRBD1. The germline V gene encodes CDR1 MNHEY and CDR2 SVGEGT. This CDR3 is built from 17 residues. Losses at the gene ends were 8 bases for V and 0 bases for J; bases not matched to a gene: 8. The CDR3 nucleotides read TGTGCCAGCGATCCGGGGACAGGGTCCTCTGGGGCCAACGTCCTGACTTTC. Protein product: CASDPGTGSSGANVLTF.

This clonotype was seen more than once but under ten times. V gene TRBV6-6 combines with J gene TRBJ2-5; D is ambiguous. Germline V lookup: CDR1 MNHNY, CDR2 SVGAGI (reference sequence). V was shortened by 5 bases and J by 4 bases, with 14 bases between the two germline ends. The length of the CDR3 is 14 residues. CDR3 DNA: TGTGCCAGCAGTCCCCGTTCCGGCTCAGAGACCCAGTACTTC. Encoded protein: CASSPRSGSETQYF.

This clonotype occurred a few times. The chain uses TRBV5-1 and TRBJ1-1; TRBD1 matches at 7 bases. V shed 4 bases, J shed 1 base, and the junction held 10 bases outside the gene matches. In germline, CDR1 is SGHRS, CDR2 YFSETQ. This CDR3 comprises 16 residues. Written as DNA, the CDR3 is TGCGCCAGCAGCACTGGGGACAGAAGCGGGAACACTGAAGCTTTCTTT. Translated: CASSTGDRSGNTEAFF.

This rearrangement joins TRBV6-5 to TRBJ2-2, with 9 bases fitting TRBD1. The germline gives CDR1 MNHEY, CDR2 SVGAGI. CDR3 length: 15 residues. V was clipped by 2 bases and J by 4 bases; unmatched bases: 2. The CDR3 DNA reads as TGTGCCAGCAGTTACGACAGGGGGGGCACCGGGGAGCTGTTTTTT. Its translation is CASSYDRGGTGELFF.

V usage is TRBV4-2 and J usage is TRBJ1-1; TRBD1 is a possible D gene (6 bases). CDR1 LGHNA and CDR2 YNFKEQ come from the germline V gene. V shed 3 bases and J shed 4 bases, with 18 bases lying between them. This CDR3 has 16 residues. In nucleotides, the CDR3 is TGTGCCAGCAGCCAGGGGCCCCGGGGAGGGGGCACTGAAGCTTTCTTT. Protein sequence: CASSQGPRGGGTEAFF.

This clonotype was counted a few times. The rearrangement joins TRBV30 to TRBJ2-7; D is uncertain. Trimming took off 1 base at V and 12 bases at J, with 22 bases between the two ends. The CDR3 length is 14 residues. The germline gives CDR1 GTSNPN, CDR2 SVGIG (reference sequence). The CDR3 protein is CAWSALTPPGSRYF. CDR3 bases: TGTGCCTGGAGTGCACTCACTCCCCCAGGATCGCGGTACTTC. The full variable domain, in which reference TRBV30 and TRBJ2-7 provide the parts outside the CDR3, is SQTIHQWPATLVQPVGSPLSLECTVEGTSNPNLYWYRQAAGRGLQLLFYSVGIGQISSEVPQNLSASRPQDRQFILSSKKLLLSDSGFYLCAWSALTPPGSRYFGPGTRLTVT.

This clonotype has more than one count but fewer than ten. The genes are TRBV9 and TRBJ1-1; TRBD1 matches at 7 bases. The V and J ends lost 2 bases and 1 base, in that order; junction bases with no gene match: 5. Germline assignment: CDR1 SGDLS and CDR2 YYNGEE. The CDR3 covers 15 residues. The CDR3 bases are TGTGCCAGCAGCGTTCTACAGGGGACGAACACTGAAGCTTTCTTT. It encodes CASSVLQGTNTEAFF.

The rearrangement links TRBV9 to TRBJ2-7; D unresolved. V was clipped by 1 base and J by 2 bases, with 13 bases between them. The germline V gene has CDR1 SGDLS and CDR2 YYNGEE. The CDR3 totals 15 residues. CDR3 sequence: CASSVRGGPTYEQYF. For the CDR3, the DNA is TGTGCCAGCAGCGTACGAGGCGGACCTACCTACGAGCAGTACTTC.

The chain couples TRBV15 to TRBJ2-3; D uncertain. With 4 bases removed from V and 8 bases from J, the gap between germline ends came to 13 bases. Germline V gene sequence: CDR1 LNHNV, CDR2 YYDKDF (reference sequence). This CDR3 is 13 amino acids long. CDR3 DNA sequence: TGTGCCACCAGCACTAGAGGATCAGTTACGCAGTATTTT. Translated: CATSTRGSVTQYF.

This clonotype was recorded a few times. The V gene is TRBV18, the J gene TRBJ2-1; D is possibly TRBD2 (6 bases). CDR1 and CDR2 from the germline V gene are KGHSH and LQKENI. This CDR3 is built from 15 residues. V lost 0 bases to trimming and J lost 8 bases, with 14 bases between them. The CDR3 DNA sequence: TGTGCCAGCTCACCACCTCGGGGGTCAGGCGATGAGCAGTTCTTC. It specifies CASSPPRGSGDEQFF.

This clonotype was seen many times. The genes are TRBV9 and TRBJ2-3; D gene unclear. Looked up from germline, CDR1 is SGDLS and CDR2 is YYNGEE. The CDR3 is 13 amino acids. V lost 3 bases, J lost 5 bases, and 10 bases lay in between. In DNA, the CDR3 is TGTGCCAGCAGCGAATCCCAGCTAGATACGCAGTATTTT. It specifies CASSESQLDTQYF.